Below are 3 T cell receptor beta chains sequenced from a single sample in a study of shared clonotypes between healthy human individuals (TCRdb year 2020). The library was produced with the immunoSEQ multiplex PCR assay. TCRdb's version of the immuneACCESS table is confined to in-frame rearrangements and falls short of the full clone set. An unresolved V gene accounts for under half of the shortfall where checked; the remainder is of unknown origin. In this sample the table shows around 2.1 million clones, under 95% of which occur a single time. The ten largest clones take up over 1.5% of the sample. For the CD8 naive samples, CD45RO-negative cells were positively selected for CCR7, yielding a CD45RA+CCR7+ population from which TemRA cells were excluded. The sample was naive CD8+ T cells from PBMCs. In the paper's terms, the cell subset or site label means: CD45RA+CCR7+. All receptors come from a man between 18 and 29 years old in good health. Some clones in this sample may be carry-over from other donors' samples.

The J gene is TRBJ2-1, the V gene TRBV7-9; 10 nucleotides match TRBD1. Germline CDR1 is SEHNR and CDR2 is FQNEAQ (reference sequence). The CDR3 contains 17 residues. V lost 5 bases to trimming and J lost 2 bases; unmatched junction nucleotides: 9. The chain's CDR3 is CASSPWTGTGAYNEQFF. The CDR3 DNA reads TGTGCCAGCAGCCCCTGGACTGGGACAGGGGCCTACAATGAGCAGTTCTTC.

The CDR3 protein is CASSLKGSGRQGTEKSGANVLTF. In DNA, the CDR3 is TGTGCCAGCAGCTTAAAGGGATCGGGGAGACAGGGCACCGAAAAATCTGGGGCCAACGTCCTGACTTTC. V usage is TRBV7-3 and J usage is TRBJ2-6; 7 bases are a match to TRBD1. The CDR3 covers 23 residues. Germline values: CDR1 SGHTA, CDR2 FQGTGA. The J segment lost 1 base and the V segment lost 1 base, leaving 22 bases of the junction unmatched.

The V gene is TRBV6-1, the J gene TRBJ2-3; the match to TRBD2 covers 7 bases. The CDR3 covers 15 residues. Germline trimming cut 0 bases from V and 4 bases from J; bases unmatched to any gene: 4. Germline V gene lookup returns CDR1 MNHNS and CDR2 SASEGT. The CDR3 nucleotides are TGTGCCAGCAGTGAAGCGCAGGGAGGGGCAGATACGCAGTATTTT. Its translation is CASSEAQGGADTQYF.